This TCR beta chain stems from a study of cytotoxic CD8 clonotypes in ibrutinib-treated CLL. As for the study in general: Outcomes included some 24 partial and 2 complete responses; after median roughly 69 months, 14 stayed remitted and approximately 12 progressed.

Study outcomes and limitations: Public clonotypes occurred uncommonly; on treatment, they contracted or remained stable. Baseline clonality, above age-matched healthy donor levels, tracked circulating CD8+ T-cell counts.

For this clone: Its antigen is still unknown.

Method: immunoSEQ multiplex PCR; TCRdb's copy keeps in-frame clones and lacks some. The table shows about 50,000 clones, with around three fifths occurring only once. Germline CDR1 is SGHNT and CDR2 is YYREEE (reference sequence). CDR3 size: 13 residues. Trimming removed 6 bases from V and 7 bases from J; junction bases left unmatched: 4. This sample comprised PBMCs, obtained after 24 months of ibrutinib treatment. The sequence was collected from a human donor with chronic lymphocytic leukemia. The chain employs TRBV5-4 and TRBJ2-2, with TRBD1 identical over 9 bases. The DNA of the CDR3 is TGTGCCAGCACGGGACAGGGTAACGGGGAGCTGTTTTTT. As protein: CASTGQGNGELFF. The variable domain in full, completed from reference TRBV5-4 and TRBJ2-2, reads ETGVTQSPTHLIKTRGQQVTLRCSSQSGHNTVSWYQQALGQGPQFIFQYYREEENGRGNFPPRFSGLQFPNYSSELNVNALELDDSALYLCASTGQGNGELFFGEGSRLTVL.